The 16 T cell receptor beta chains below all came from one sample that was sequenced in a study of spatial heterogeneity in lung cancer (dated by TCRdb to about 2019). Per the publication, the time point label means: sample taken at primary tumor resection. TCR sequencing used whole RNA extracted from tumor and nontumor lung tissue, or from cryopreserved PBMC samples, without cell sorting. Receptor libraries were prepared by 5' RACE. The sample was run on a NextSeq 500. Starting from the raw public reads, TCRdb applied fastp trimming at Q25, assembled clones with MiXCR and retained in-frame beta chains. Each CDR3 protein gets just one entry, which takes the most common genes and DNA from the rows behind it. Recorded for this sample are some 47,000 distinct CDR3 sequences; about 7.4% of them occurred a single time. The ten largest account for approximately 13% of the sample. Specimen: PBMCs, collected at surgery. The receptor set was obtained from a female donor with early-stage non-small cell lung cancer.

The gene calls are TRBV6-5 and TRBJ1-1, with a weak D call TRBD1 (5 bases). This CDR3 is built from 13 residues. V was shortened by 6 bases and J by 4 bases, with 12 bases between the two germline ends. Germline values: CDR1 MNHEY, CDR2 SVGAGI. The CDR3 DNA is TGTGCCAGCAGGGGGGAGGGGAGCACTGAAGCTTTCTTT. It translates to CASRGEGSTEAFF.

V and J are TRBV4-2 and TRBJ1-4, with D possibly TRBD1 on 6 matching bases. The CDR3 has 13 amino acids. V was pared by 4 bases and J by 6 bases, with 9 bases between. The germline V gene encodes CDR1 LGHNA and CDR2 YNFKEQ. Written as DNA, the CDR3 is TGTGCCAGCAGCCGGGACACTCATGAAAAACTGTTTTTT. The encoded protein is CASSRDTHEKLFF.

Ten or more counts support this clonotype. CDR3 loop: CASVGGNSIYGYTF. Written as DNA, the CDR3 is TGTGCCAGCGTAGGGGGCAACTCCATCTATGGCTACACCTTC. This sequence joins TRBV6-2 or TRBV6-3 and TRBJ1-2; 7 bases fit TRBD1. CDR1 and CDR2 (germline): MNHEY, SVGEGT. The CDR3 is 14 amino acids. The V and J ends lost 8 bases and 4 bases, in that order; junction bases with no gene match: 10.

This clonotype has at least ten counts. The chain combines TRBV7-9 with TRBJ2-1, with D uncertain. The CDR3 loop spans 16 amino acids. Germline loops: CDR1 SEHNR, CDR2 FQNEAQ (reference sequence). V was shortened by 1 base and J by 0 bases, with 10 bases between the two germline ends. The CDR3 here is CASSLGASSSYNEQFF. In DNA form, the CDR3 reads TGTGCCAGCAGCTTAGGAGCGAGTAGCTCCTACAATGAGCAGTTCTTC.

The table lists this clonotype with a few counts. The chain links TRBV29-1 to TRBJ2-2; weak D call: TRBD1 (6 bases). Between the trimmed V and J ends, which lost 7 bases and 3 bases, there was a span of 15 bases. The CDR3 runs to 14 residues. Germline V CDR1 and CDR2: SQVTM, ANQGSEA. CDR3 sequence reads: CSGRGKGDTGELFF. In DNA form, the CDR3 reads TGCAGCGGAAGGGGGAAAGGGGACACCGGGGAGCTGTTTTTT.

At least ten counts were recorded for this clonotype. J is TRBJ1-6 and V is TRBV4-2; 7 positions agree with TRBD1. V dropped 3 bases and J dropped 9; count of bases not matched to a gene: 8. This CDR3 comprises 15 residues. Germline V gene data show CDR1 as LGHNA and CDR2 as YNFKEQ. For the CDR3, the DNA is TGTGCCAGCAGCCAGGCTGACAGGGAGGGTTCACCCCTCCACTTT. Its protein is CASSQADREGSPLHF.

In this sample, this clonotype turned up many times. The chain has TRBV30 and TRBJ2-2; D not certain. The CDR3 is made up of 13 amino acids. V was pared by 0 bases and J by 7 bases, with 9 bases between. Germline CDR1 is GTSNPN and CDR2 is SVGIG (reference sequence). The chain's CDR3 is CAWSVDWDGELFF. The DNA for the CDR3 is TGTGCCTGGAGTGTAGACTGGGACGGGGAGCTGTTTTTT.

This chain links TRBV4-1 with TRBJ2-7; 8 nucleotides agree with TRBD1. Trimming at V came to 0 bases and at J to 2 bases, leaving 12 bases not matched to a gene. CDR1 is MGHRA and CDR2 is YSYEKL in the germline V gene. This CDR3 region has 18 residues. The CDR3 DNA is TGCGCCAGCAGCCAAGACCCCTCCGGGACAGGAAATACCTACGAGCAGTACTTC. Protein sequence: CASSQDPSGTGNTYEQYF.

This clonotype was seen ten or more times. This chain joins TRBV20-1 and TRBJ1-5; 7 nucleotides match TRBD1. The CDR3 totals 14 residues. J lost 2 bases, V lost 4 bases, and 5 bases had no gene match. Germline CDR1 is DFQATT and CDR2 is SNEGSKA (reference sequence). The CDR3 loop reads CSATPDRGNQPQHF. The DNA of the CDR3 is TGCAGTGCTACACCCGACAGGGGCAATCAGCCCCAGCATTTT.

This clonotype was counted only a few times. The chain joins TRBV5-1 to TRBJ2-5; D is unclear. Germline CDR1 is SGHRS and CDR2 is YFSETQ. V was clipped by 1 base and J by 1 base, with 8 bases between them. The CDR3 is 14 amino acids. CDR3 in DNA: TGCGCCAGCAGCTTGACGGCCCTCCAAGAGACCCAGTACTTC. Its protein is CASSLTALQETQYF.

The table lists this clonotype with a few counts. The genes are TRBV6-1 and TRBJ2-5, with D uncertain. The germline V gene encodes CDR1 MNHNS and CDR2 SASEGT. CDR3 length: 15 amino acids. V dropped 3 bases and J dropped 5 bases, with 16 bases sitting between them. CDR3 DNA sequence: TGTGCCAGCAGTGATGCTGCCGGCCACGGGGAGACCCAGTACTTC. This encodes CASSDAAGHGETQYF.

This clonotype was recorded many times. V usage is TRBV4-1 and J usage is TRBJ2-2; D might be TRBD2 (5 bases). Germline V CDR1 and CDR2: MGHRA, YSYEKL. Trimming pared 0 bases from V and 7 bases from J, leaving 12 bases between. The CDR3 runs to 15 residues. CDR3 sequence (DNA): TGCGCCAGCAGCCAAGAAGGGCTAGCAGGCGGGGAGCTGTTTTTT. It translates to CASSQEGLAGGELFF.

The chain links TRBV19 to TRBJ1-1, with D possibly matching TRBD1 (6 bases). The CDR3 length is 16 residues. Germline V lookup: CDR1 LNHDA, CDR2 SQIVND (reference sequence). The germline V and J ends were trimmed by 5 bases and 5 bases, with 21 bases remaining between them. CDR3 amino acids: CASSPRQVSLGTEAFF. The CDR3 bases are TGTGCCAGTAGTCCACGACAGGTTTCGCTGGGGACTGAAGCTTTCTTT. Full variable domain (rest looked up from reference TRBV19 and TRBJ1-1): DGGITQSPKYLFRKEGQNVTLSCEQNLNHDAMYWYRQDPGQGLRLIYYSQIVNDFQKGDIAEGYSVSREKKESFPLTVTSAQKNPTAFYLCASSPRQVSLGTEAFFGQGTRLTVV.

This clonotype was found many times. V is TRBV7-2 and J is TRBJ2-3; D is undetermined. The CDR3 runs to 15 residues. Germline V gene sequence: CDR1 SGHTA, CDR2 FQGNSA. Deletions cut 1 base from V and 1 base from J, with 9 bases between. CDR3 DNA sequence: TGTGCCAGCAGCTTAGGGAAGGGTGGCACAGATACGCAGTATTTT. Its translation: CASSLGKGGTDTQYF.

The V and J genes are TRBV4-1 and TRBJ2-6; D is unclear. V was clipped by 4 bases and J by 2 bases, with 3 bases between them. Germline-derived CDR1 and CDR2 are MGHRA and YSYEKL. This CDR3 comprises 13 residues. CDR3 sequence: CASSRAGANVLTF. The CDR3 nucleotides are TGCGCCAGCAGCCGGGCTGGGGCCAACGTCCTGACTTTC.

This clonotype has only a few counts. In nucleotides, the CDR3 is TGTGCCTGGTACCGGGACCCCTGGTACTATGGCTACACCTTC. It translates to CAWYRDPWYYGYTF. The V gene is TRBV30, the J gene TRBJ1-2; perhaps TRBD1 as D (5 bases). The CDR3 covers 14 residues. Germline CDR1 reads GTSNPN; CDR2 reads SVGIG (reference sequence). V was pared by 5 bases and J by 3 bases, with 16 bases between.